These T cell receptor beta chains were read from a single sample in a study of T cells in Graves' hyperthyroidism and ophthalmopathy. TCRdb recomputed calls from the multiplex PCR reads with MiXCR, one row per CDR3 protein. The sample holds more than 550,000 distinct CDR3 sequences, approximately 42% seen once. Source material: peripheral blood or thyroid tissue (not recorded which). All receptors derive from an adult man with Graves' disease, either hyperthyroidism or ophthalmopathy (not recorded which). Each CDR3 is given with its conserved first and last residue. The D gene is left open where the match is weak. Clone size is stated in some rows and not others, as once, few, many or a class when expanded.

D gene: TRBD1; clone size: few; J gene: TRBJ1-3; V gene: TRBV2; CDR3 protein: CASSDPGQGFSGNTIYF; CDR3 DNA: TGTGCCAGCAGTGATCCCGGACAGGGGTTCTCTGGAAACACCATATATTTT
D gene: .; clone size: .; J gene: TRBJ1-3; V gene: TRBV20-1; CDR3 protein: CSARAAESGGNTIYF; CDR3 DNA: TGCAGTGCTAGAGCCGCGGAGTCAGGTGGAAACACCATATATTTT
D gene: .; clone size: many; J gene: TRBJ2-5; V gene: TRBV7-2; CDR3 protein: CASSFHGGMETQYF; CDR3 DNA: TGTGCCAGCAGCTTCCACGGTGGGATGGAGACCCAGTACTTC
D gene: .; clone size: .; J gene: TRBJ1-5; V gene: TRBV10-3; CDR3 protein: CAISEVRGNQPQHF; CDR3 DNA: TGTGCCATCAGTGAAGTCAGGGGCAATCAGCCCCAGCATTTT
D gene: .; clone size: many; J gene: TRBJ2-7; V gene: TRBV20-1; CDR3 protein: CSARDASSYEQYF; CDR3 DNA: TGCAGTGCTAGAGATGCTAGCTCCTACGAGCAGTACTTC
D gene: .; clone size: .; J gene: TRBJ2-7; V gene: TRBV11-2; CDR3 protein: CASSLVGRRRGYEQYF; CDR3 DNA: TGTGCCAGCAGCTTAGTGGGGAGGCGGAGGGGTTACGAGCAGTACTTC
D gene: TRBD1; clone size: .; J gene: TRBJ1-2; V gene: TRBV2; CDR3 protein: CASSYGTGPTNYGYTF; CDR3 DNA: TGTGCCAGCAGCTACGGGACAGGGCCAACTAACTATGGCTACACCTTC
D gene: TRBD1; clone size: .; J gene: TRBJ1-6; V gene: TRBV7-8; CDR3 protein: CASSRTGGGYNSPLHF; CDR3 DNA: TGTGCCAGCAGCCGGACAGGAGGGGGCTATAATTCACCCCTCCACTTT
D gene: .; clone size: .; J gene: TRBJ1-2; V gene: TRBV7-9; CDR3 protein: CASRSKGIDGYTF; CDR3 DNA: TGTGCCAGCAGATCGAAGGGGATTGATGGCTACACCTTC
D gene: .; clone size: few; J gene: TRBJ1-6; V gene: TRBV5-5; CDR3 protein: CASSYGDGYSYNSPLHF; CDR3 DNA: TGTGCCAGCAGTTACGGGGACGGCTACTCCTATAATTCACCCCTCCACTTT
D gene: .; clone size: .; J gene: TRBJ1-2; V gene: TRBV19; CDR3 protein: CASIHRGTLNGYTF; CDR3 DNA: TGTGCCAGTATCCACCGGGGGACCCTGAATGGCTACACCTTC
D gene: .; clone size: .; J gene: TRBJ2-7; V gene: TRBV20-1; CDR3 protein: CSARDVGRLAEQYF; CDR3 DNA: TGCAGTGCTAGAGACGTGGGGCGGCTTGCCGAGCAGTACTTC
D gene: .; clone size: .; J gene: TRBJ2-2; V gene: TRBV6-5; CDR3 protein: CASIQGVTGELFF; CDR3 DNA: TGTGCCAGCATCCAAGGGGTTACCGGGGAGCTGTTTTTT
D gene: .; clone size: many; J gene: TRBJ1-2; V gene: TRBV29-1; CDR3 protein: CSVSGFQHGYTF; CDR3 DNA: TGCAGCGTTTCAGGGTTTCAGCATGGCTACACCTTC
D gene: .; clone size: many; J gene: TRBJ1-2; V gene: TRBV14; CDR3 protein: CASSLNGYTF; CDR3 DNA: TGTGCCAGCAGCCTCAATGGCTACACCTTC
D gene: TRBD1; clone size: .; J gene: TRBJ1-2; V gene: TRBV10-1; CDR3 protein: CASSDTPGQAPNYGYTF; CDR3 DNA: TGCGCCAGCAGTGACACACCGGGACAGGCCCCTAACTATGGCTACACCTTC
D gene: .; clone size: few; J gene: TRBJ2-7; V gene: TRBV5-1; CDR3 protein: CASSVGGPYEQYF; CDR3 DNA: TGCGCCAGCAGCGTGGGGGGCCCCTACGAGCAGTACTTC
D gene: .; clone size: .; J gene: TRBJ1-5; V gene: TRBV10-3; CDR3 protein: CAIRGGNRRRGNQPQHF; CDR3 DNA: TGTGCCATCCGCGGGGGGAACAGGAGGAGAGGCAATCAGCCCCAGCATTTT
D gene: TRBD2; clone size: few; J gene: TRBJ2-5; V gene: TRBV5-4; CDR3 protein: CASSEGLADQETQYF; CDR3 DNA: TGTGCCAGCAGCGAGGGCCTAGCGGATCAAGAGACCCAGTACTTC
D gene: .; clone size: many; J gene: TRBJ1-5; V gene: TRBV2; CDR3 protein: CASSDGSYQPQHF; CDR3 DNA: TGTGCCAGCAGTGATGGTAGTTATCAGCCCCAGCATTTT
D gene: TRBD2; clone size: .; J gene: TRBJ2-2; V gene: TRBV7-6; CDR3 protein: CASSSLAGGYTGELFF; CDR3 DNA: TGTGCCAGCAGCTCGCTAGCGGGGGGATACACCGGGGAGCTGTTTTTT
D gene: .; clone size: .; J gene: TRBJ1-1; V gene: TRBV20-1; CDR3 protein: CSASWAAQNTEAFF; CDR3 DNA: TGCAGTGCTAGTTGGGCAGCTCAGAACACTGAAGCTTTCTTT
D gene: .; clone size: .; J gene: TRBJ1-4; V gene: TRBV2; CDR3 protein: CASSERTVNEKLFF; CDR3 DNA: TGTGCCAGCAGTGAACGGACAGTTAATGAAAAACTGTTTTTT
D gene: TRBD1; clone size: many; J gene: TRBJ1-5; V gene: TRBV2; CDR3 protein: CASSVRGTGARQPQHF; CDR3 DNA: TGTGCCAGCAGTGTAAGAGGAACAGGGGCAAGGCAGCCCCAGCATTTT
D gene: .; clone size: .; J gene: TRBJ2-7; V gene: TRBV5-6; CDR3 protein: CASSLSLVFEQYF; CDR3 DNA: TGTGCCAGCAGCTTGTCCTTAGTATTCGAGCAGTACTTC
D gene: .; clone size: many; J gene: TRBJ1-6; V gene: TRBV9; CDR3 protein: CASSVVNRVGSPLHF; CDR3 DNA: TGTGCCAGCAGCGTAGTAAACAGGGTCGGTTCACCCCTCCACTTT
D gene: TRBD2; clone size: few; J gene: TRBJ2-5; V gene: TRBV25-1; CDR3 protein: CASSGTSGRVWETQYF; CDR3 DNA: TGTGCCAGCAGCGGGACTAGCGGGAGAGTGTGGGAGACCCAGTACTTC
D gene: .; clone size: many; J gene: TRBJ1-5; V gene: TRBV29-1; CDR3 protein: CSVQGRGQPQHF; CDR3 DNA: TGCAGCGTACAGGGACGAGGGCAGCCCCAGCATTTT
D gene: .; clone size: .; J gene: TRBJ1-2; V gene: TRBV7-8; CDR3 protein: CASTPGPIYGYTF; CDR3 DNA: TGTGCCAGTACGCCGGGACCGATCTATGGCTACACCTTC
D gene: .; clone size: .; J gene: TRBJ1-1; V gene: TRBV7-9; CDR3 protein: CASSLFTGSTEAFF; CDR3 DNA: TGTGCCAGCAGCCTATTTACAGGGAGCACTGAAGCTTTCTTT
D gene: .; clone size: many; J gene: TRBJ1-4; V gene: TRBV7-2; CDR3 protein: CASSQTEATNEKLFF; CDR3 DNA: TGTGCCAGCAGCCAGACGGAAGCAACTAATGAAAAACTGTTTTTT
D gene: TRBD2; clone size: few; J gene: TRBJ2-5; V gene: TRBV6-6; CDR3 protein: CASSYLSLAGGETQYF; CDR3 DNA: TGTGCCAGCAGTTACCTTTCACTAGCGGGAGGAGAGACCCAGTACTTC
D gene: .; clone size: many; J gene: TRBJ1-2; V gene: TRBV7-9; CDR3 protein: CASSLNLGGNYGYTF; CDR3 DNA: TGTGCCAGCAGCTTGAACCTCGGCGGGAACTATGGCTACACCTTC
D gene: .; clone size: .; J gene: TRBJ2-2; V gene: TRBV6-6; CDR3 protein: CASSYSGGAVTGELFF; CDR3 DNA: TGTGCCAGCAGTTACTCGGGTGGGGCAGTTACCGGGGAGCTGTTTTTT
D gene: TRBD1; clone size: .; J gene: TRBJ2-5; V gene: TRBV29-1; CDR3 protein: CSVGGQGGETQYF; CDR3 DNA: TGCAGCGTTGGCGGACAGGGGGGAGAGACCCAGTACTTC
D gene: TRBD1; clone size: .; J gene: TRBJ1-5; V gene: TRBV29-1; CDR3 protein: CSVTGTDNQPQHF; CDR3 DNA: TGCAGCGTCACTGGGACAGACAATCAGCCCCAGCATTTT
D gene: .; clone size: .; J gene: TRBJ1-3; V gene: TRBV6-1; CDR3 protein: CATKLLDSGNTIYF; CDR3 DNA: TGTGCCACCAAATTACTGGATTCGGGAAACACCATATATTTT
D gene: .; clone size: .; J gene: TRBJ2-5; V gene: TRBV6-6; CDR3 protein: CASSKGSEETQYF; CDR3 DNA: TGTGCCAGCAGTAAGGGTTCGGAGGAGACCCAGTACTTC
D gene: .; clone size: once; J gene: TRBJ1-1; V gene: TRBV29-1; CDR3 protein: CSVVQGLNTEAFF; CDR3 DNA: TGCAGCGTTGTCCAGGGGCTGAACACTGAAGCTTTCTTT
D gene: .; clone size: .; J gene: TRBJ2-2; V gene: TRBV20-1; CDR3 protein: CSARQVNTGELFF; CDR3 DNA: TGCAGTGCTAGACAGGTGAACACCGGGGAGCTGTTTTTT
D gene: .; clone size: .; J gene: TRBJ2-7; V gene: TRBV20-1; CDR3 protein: CSARSRELMFNEQYF; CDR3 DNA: TGCAGTGCTAGGTCACGGGAATTGATGTTCAACGAGCAGTACTTC
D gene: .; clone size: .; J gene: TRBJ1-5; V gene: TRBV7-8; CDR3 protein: CASSQQMQRGLVPGQPQHF; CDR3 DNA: TGTGCCAGCAGCCAACAAATGCAAAGGGGCCTCGTTCCTGGGCAGCCCCAGCATTTT
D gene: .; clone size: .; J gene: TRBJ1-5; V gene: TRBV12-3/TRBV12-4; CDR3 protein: CASSSTGLRDPSNQPQHF; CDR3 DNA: TGTGCCAGCAGTTCAACAGGGCTTAGAGACCCTAGCAATCAGCCCCAGCATTTT
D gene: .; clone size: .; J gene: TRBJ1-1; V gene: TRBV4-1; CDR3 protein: CASSQEGGLGTEAFF; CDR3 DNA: TGCGCCAGCAGCCAAGAGGGGGGGCTGGGCACTGAAGCTTTCTTT
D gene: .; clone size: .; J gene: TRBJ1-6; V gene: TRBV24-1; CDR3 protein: CATSEYAGLSPLHF; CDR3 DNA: TGTGCCACCAGTGAATACGCAGGGCTTTCACCCCTCCACTTT
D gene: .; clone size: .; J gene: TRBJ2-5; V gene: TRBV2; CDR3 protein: CASSSLISDGTPNQETQYF; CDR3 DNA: TGTGCCAGCAGTTCCCTCATATCTGACGGGACTCCAAATCAAGAGACCCAGTACTTC